This is a list of T cell receptor beta chains from one sample in a study of radiation and T cells in renal cell carcinoma. Sequencing was performed with immunoSEQ multiplex PCR; in TCRdb, only in-frame clones are kept and a portion is missing. The sample contains approximately 75,000 clones, roughly 82% of which appear only once. This material consisted of blood, taken from a patient whose treatment included radiotherapy and nephrectomy. The receptors derive from a man between 60 and 70 years old with renal cell carcinoma. Each CDR3 is given with its conserved first and last residue. Fields, in order: D gene, clone size, J gene, V gene, CDR3 DNA, CDR3 protein. A D gene is named only where the DNA matches it firmly. Size is omitted from some rows. Given values are once, few, many or a class for expanded clones.

>-|once|TRBJ2-7|TRBV27
TGTGCCAGCAGTGTCCTGGAGAATAGGGGGGGTGTCTACGAGCAGTACTTC
CASSVLENRGGVYEQYF
>-|-|TRBJ2-7|TRBV30
TGTGCCTGGAGTCGGACCACCTCCTACGAGCAGTACTTC
CAWSRTTSYEQYF
>-|-|TRBJ2-7|TRBV28
TGTGCCAGCAGCCCAAGACAGGCCTACGAGCAGTACTTC
CASSPRQAYEQYF
>TRBD2|-|TRBJ2-7|TRBV4-3
TGCGCCAGCAGCCAAGACAGGACTAGCGGGAGGGCCCGGTACTTC
CASSQDRTSGRARYF
>-|-|TRBJ2-7|TRBV11-2
TGTGCCAGCAGCTCCCTACGGCGAGCGTCCTACGAGCAGTACTTC
CASSSLRRASYEQYF
>-|-|TRBJ2-5|TRBV19
TGTGCCAGTAGTAATAGCGACCAAGAGACCCAGTACTTC
CASSNSDQETQYF
>TRBD2|-|TRBJ2-5|TRBV9
TGTGCCAGCAGCGTAGGAAGCGGGAGGGTAGAGACCCAGTACTTC
CASSVGSGRVETQYF
>-|few|TRBJ1-4|TRBV10-1
TGCGCCAGCAGTGATACAGGCGAAAAACTGTTTTTT
CASSDTGEKLFF
>TRBD2|once|TRBJ2-1|TRBV4-1
TGCGCCAGCAGCCCAGATCCCTCAATAGCGGGGGGGGACAATGAGCAGTTCTTC
CASSPDPSIAGGDNEQFF
>-|-|TRBJ2-3|TRBV2
TGTGCCAGCAGTGCTCTATTAAACTCAGATACGCAGTATTTT
CASSALLNSDTQYF
>-|once|TRBJ2-7|TRBV20-1
TGCAGTGCTAGGGATAGCGCAGGGCAGTACTTC
CSARDSAGQYF
>-|few|TRBJ1-3|TRBV7-2
TGTGCCAGCAGCCCTCCGGGAGGAAACACCATATATTTT
CASSPPGGNTIYF
>-|-|TRBJ2-1|TRBV4-2
TGTGCCAGCAGCCAGAGGGAGGGGGAGGCTGGGAATGAGCAGTTCTTC
CASSQREGEAGNEQFF
>TRBD1|-|TRBJ1-1|TRBV7-2
TGTGCCAGCAGCTTCTACGACAGGGGGCCGAGGAACACTGAAGCTTTCTTT
CASSFYDRGPRNTEAFF
>-|-|TRBJ2-3|TRBV11-3
TGTGCCAGCAGCTTTGGCCCTAGCGGCACAGATACGCAGTATTTT
CASSFGPSGTDTQYF